These 26 T cell receptor beta chains were sequenced from one sample in a study of regulatory T cells in long-lasting Graves disease. With iRepertoire HTBI primers and Arm-PCR of CDR3 regions, TCR beta libraries were built. One entry per CDR3 protein, called by TCRdb with MiXCR from the multiplex PCR reads. Of hundreds of thousands of distinct CDR3 sequences listed, less than 25% are singletons. Described time point: persistent/refractory GD, antithyroid drugs over 5 years with positive TRAb. PBMC RNA served as the TCR library source. Sample: peripheral blood mononuclear cells (PBMCs), taken when the disease was refractory, from a patient treated with antithyroid drugs. Source of these receptors: a female donor with Graves disease.

V and J are TRBV28 and TRBJ2-3, with D possibly matching TRBD1 (6 bases). The CDR3 is 16 residues long. V shed 6 bases and J shed 3 bases, with 19 bases lying between them. Germline CDR1 MDHEN, CDR2 SYDVKM. For the CDR3, the DNA is TGTGCCAGCAGACTAAGGGGGACAAGAGGAACAGATACGCAGTATTTT. Protein product: CASRLRGTRGTDTQYF.

This clonotype was picked up one time. The chain has TRBV20-1 and TRBJ2-6, with 7 bases that match TRBD1. The CDR3 is 15 amino acids. Germline V lookup: CDR1 DFQATT, CDR2 SNEGSKA (reference sequence). With 3 bases clipped from V and 3 bases from J, the junction kept 5 bases outside the gene matches. The CDR3 reads CSASLDRVGANVLTF. The CDR3 DNA reads as TGCAGTGCTAGCCTCGACAGGGTTGGGGCCAACGTCCTGACTTTC.

The chain links TRBV10-3 to TRBJ2-1; 8 bases are shared with TRBD1. Germline CDR1 is ENHRY and CDR2 is SYGVKD. The CDR3 covers 13 residues. The ends lost 5 bases at V and 5 bases at J; junction bases unmatched: 2. CDR3 amino acids: CAISSTGDNEQFF. The CDR3 DNA reads as TGTGCCATCAGTTCGACAGGGGACAATGAGCAGTTCTTC.

This chain joins TRBV20-1 and TRBJ2-7; 13 bases are a match to TRBD2. Germline lookup yields CDR1 DFQATT and CDR2 SNEGSKA (reference sequence). V trimming: 1 base; J trimming: 5 bases; junction bases outside the gene matches: 2. CDR3 size: 14 residues. This chain's CDR3 is CSARGTSGSDEQYF. The CDR3 DNA reads TGCAGTGCTAGAGGGACTAGCGGGAGCGACGAGCAGTACTTC.

This clonotype was seen repeatedly, ten times or more. CDR3 nucleotide sequence: TGTGCCAGCAGTCCGGGGGCTAGCGTTGTCGCCGGGGAGCTGTTTTTT. Its protein is CASSPGASVVAGELFF. The chain recombines TRBV7-3 with TRBJ2-2; D possibly matches TRBD1 or TRBD2 (6 bases each). This CDR3 is built from 16 residues. CDR1 is SGHTA and CDR2 is FQGTGA in the germline V gene. V lost 6 bases to trimming and J lost 6 bases, with 20 bases between them.

The chain combines TRBV27 with TRBJ2-7, with 10 positions matching TRBD2. With 5 bases clipped from V and 6 bases from J, the junction kept 7 bases outside the gene matches. Germline CDR1 is MNHEY and CDR2 is SMNVEV (reference sequence). This CDR3 spans 14 amino acids. The CDR3 loop is CASSTGLAVSEQYF. The DNA of the CDR3 is TGTGCCAGCAGTACCGGACTAGCGGTTTCCGAGCAGTACTTC.

The chain employs TRBV28 and TRBJ2-2, with TRBD2 matching 11 bases. J was trimmed by 2 bases and V by 8 bases; bases with no gene match: 10. The CDR3 contains 17 residues. Germline V gene lookup returns CDR1 MDHEN and CDR2 SYDVKM. Written as DNA, the CDR3 is TGTGCCAGCGCCCATAGGCGACTAGCGGGAAACACCGGGGAGCTGTTTTTT. Translated: CASAHRRLAGNTGELFF.

The chain joins TRBV30 to TRBJ1-1; D is possibly TRBD1 (6 bases). The V gene's germline CDR1 is GTSNPN and CDR2 SVGIG (reference sequence). V lost 2 bases and J 7 bases, leaving 8 bases between the germline ends. The CDR3 runs to 11 residues. Here the CDR3 reads CAWSLRGEAFF. CDR3 sequence (DNA): TGTGCCTGGAGTCTCAGGGGTGAAGCTTTCTTT.

Details on this clonotype: This clone may be a read error of a much larger clone one base away. The chain has TRBV7-2 and TRBJ2-7, with D perhaps matching TRBD2 (7 bases). CDR1 SGHTA and CDR2 FQGNSA come from the germline V gene. The CDR3 runs to 18 residues. The CDR3 nucleotides read TGTGCCGGCAGCTTAAGCGGGAATGGGAACCAGGGGCTCTACGAGCAGTACTTC. Translation gives CAGSLSGNGNQGLYEQYF.

This clonotype was seen many times. The CDR3 here is CAISIGGGYEYF. The DNA for the CDR3 is TGTGCCATCAGTATCGGGGGAGGCTATGAGTACTTC. V gene TRBV10-3 combines with J gene TRBJ2-7, with TRBD2 as a possible D gene (6 bases). This CDR3 is built from 12 residues. The germline CDR1 and CDR2 sequences are ENHRY and SYGVKD. V gave up 5 bases and J gave up 11 bases, with 16 bases separating them.

This clonotype has ten or more counts. The CDR3 DNA sequence: TGTGCCAGCAGTACCAGACAGGGCTGGAACACTGAAGCTTTCTTT. Residues: CASSTRQGWNTEAFF. The V call is TRBV28, the J call TRBJ1-1; 7 bases agree with TRBD1. The CDR3 totals 15 residues. The germline gives CDR1 MDHEN, CDR2 SYDVKM. Germline trimming cut 5 bases from V and 1 base from J; bases unmatched to any gene: 7.

This clonotype was counted ten times or more. The V gene is TRBV12-3 or TRBV12-4, the J gene TRBJ1-4; TRBD1 aligns across 9 bases. CDR3 length: 12 residues. Trimming took 6 bases from V and 11 from J; bases not matched to a gene: 4. DNA for the CDR3: TGTGCCAGCAGGATGGGACAGGGCAAACTGTTTTTT. It translates to CASRMGQGKLFF.

The chain has TRBV2 and TRBJ2-2; D gene unclear. The CDR3 length is 14 residues. CDR1 and CDR2 from the germline V gene are SNHLY and FYNNEI. V lost 2 bases to trimming and J lost 5 bases, with 9 bases between them. CDR3 DNA: TGTGCCAGCAGTGAAACCGTAAAAACCGGGGAGCTGTTTTTT. Its protein product is CASSETVKTGELFF. The variable domain in full, completed from reference TRBV2 and TRBJ2-2, reads EPEVTQTPSHQVTQMGQEVILRCVPISNHLYFYWYRQILGQKVEFLVSFYNNEISEKSEIFDDQFSVERPDGSNFTLKIRSTKLEDSAMYFCASSETVKTGELFFGEGSRLTVL.

This clonotype was seen a handful of times. V gene TRBV29-1 combines with J gene TRBJ2-7; D may be TRBD1 (5 bases). V was shortened by 7 bases and J by 2 bases, with 18 bases between the two germline ends. Germline CDR1 and CDR2: SQVTM and ANQGSEA. The CDR3 runs to 14 residues. CDR3 loop: CSAQGRAHPYEQYF. CDR3 nucleotides: TGCAGCGCCCAGGGCCGGGCCCACCCCTACGAGCAGTACTTC.

This clonotype was observed at least ten times. This chain connects TRBV6-1 to TRBJ2-5, with D uncertain. The CDR3 sequence is 12 residues long. Trimming left V 3 bases short and J 5 bases short, with 7 bases between. Germline V gene data show CDR1 as MNHNS and CDR2 as SASEGT. The CDR3 DNA sequence: TGTGCCAGCAGTGACTTCGGGGAGACCCAGTACTTC. Its protein product is CASSDFGETQYF.

This clonotype was recorded once. This chain joins TRBV20-1 and TRBJ1-5, with TRBD1 matching over 8 bases. Trimming took 8 bases from V and 6 from J; bases not matched to a gene: 9. This CDR3 contains 13 residues. Germline lookup yields CDR1 DFQATT and CDR2 SNEGSKA (reference sequence). CDR3 region: CSTRTGLSQPQHF. The CDR3 region has the DNA TGCAGTACCAGGACAGGGCTGAGTCAGCCCCAGCATTTT.

The sample holds a few counts of this clonotype. The CDR3 DNA sequence: TGTGCCAGCAGCTCCCAGGGGTGGAACACTGAAGCTTTCTTT. Protein: CASSSQGWNTEAFF. V and J are TRBV7-9 and TRBJ1-1; possibly TRBD1 for D (6 bases). CDR3 size: 14 residues. In germline, CDR1 is SEHNR, CDR2 FQNEAQ (reference sequence). Trimming removed 4 bases from V and 1 base from J, with 10 bases in between. The variable domain in full, completed from reference TRBV7-9 and TRBJ1-1, reads DTGVSQNPRHKITKRGQNVTFRCDPISEHNRLYWYRQTLGQGPEFLTYFQNEAQLEKSRLLSDRFSAERPKGSFSTLEIQRTEQGDSAMYLCASSSQGWNTEAFFGQGTRLTVV.

The chain employs TRBV6-1 and TRBJ2-5, with TRBD1 matching over 7 bases. Per the germline V gene, CDR1 is MNHNS and CDR2 is SASEGT. V dropped 7 bases and J dropped 4; count of bases not matched to a gene: 6. This CDR3 has 13 amino acids. CDR3 bases: TGTGCCAGCAAGAGGGGGCGGGTAGAGACCCAGTACTTC. Translated, it gives CASKRGRVETQYF.

This clonotype came up many times. V gene TRBV28 combines with J gene TRBJ1-1; 8 bases are shared with TRBD1. The junction had 8 bases not matched to a gene; V was cut back by 0 bases and J by 5 bases. CDR3 size: 16 residues. Germline V gene sequence: CDR1 MDHEN, CDR2 SYDVKM. This CDR3 reads CASSLWHTGGGTEAFF. CDR3 nucleotides: TGTGCCAGCAGTTTATGGCATACAGGGGGTGGTACTGAAGCTTTCTTT. Full variable domain (missing parts from reference TRBV28 and TRBJ1-1): DVKVTQSSRYLVKRTGEKVFLECVQDMDHENMFWYRQDPGLGLRLIYFSYDVKMKEKGDIPEGYSVSREKKERFSLILESASTNQTSMYLCASSLWHTGGGTEAFFGQGTRLTVV.

This sequence joins TRBV2 and TRBJ2-2, with a tentative D call TRBD2 (6 bases). The CDR3 runs 13 residues. V lost 6 bases to trimming and J lost 10 bases, with 15 bases between them. Germline values: CDR1 SNHLY, CDR2 FYNNEI. The CDR3 sequence is CASRRREFQELFF. Written as DNA, the CDR3 is TGTGCCAGCAGACGTCGGGAGTTTCAGGAGCTGTTTTTT. The whole variable domain, filled in from reference TRBV2 and TRBJ2-2, reads EPEVTQTPSHQVTQMGQEVILRCVPISNHLYFYWYRQILGQKVEFLVSFYNNEISEKSEIFDDQFSVERPDGSNFTLKIRSTKLEDSAMYFCASRRREFQELFFGEGSRLTVL.

This chain connects TRBV25-1 to TRBJ2-6; the D gene is possibly TRBD1 (6 bases). CDR1 MGHDK and CDR2 SYGVNS come from the germline V gene. The CDR3 runs 14 residues. The ends were cut back, 3 bases at V and 12 bases at J, with 15 bases in the middle. CDR3 DNA sequence: TGTGCCAGCAGTGATCCCGGGACAAAAATCGTCCTGACTTTC. Protein sequence: CASSDPGTKIVLTF.

The genes are TRBV6-1 and TRBJ2-1, with D uncertain. There are 12 residues in the CDR3. Germline CDR1 and CDR2: MNHNS and SASEGT. V dropped 6 bases and J dropped 4 bases, with 7 bases sitting between them. The CDR3 region is CASRRPYNEQFF. Written as DNA, the CDR3 is TGTGCCAGCAGACGACCGTACAATGAGCAGTTCTTC.

This clonotype was counted many times. The chain combines TRBV28 with TRBJ1-1, with D unclear. The CDR3 has 15 amino acids. Germline values: CDR1 MDHEN, CDR2 SYDVKM. V shed 5 bases and J shed 1 base, with 14 bases lying between them. CDR3 residues: CASSPRASKNTEAFF. DNA for the CDR3: TGTGCCAGCAGTCCGAGGGCCTCAAAGAACACTGAAGCTTTCTTT. Filled out from reference TRBV28 and TRBJ1-1, the complete variable domain reads DVKVTQSSRYLVKRTGEKVFLECVQDMDHENMFWYRQDPGLGLRLIYFSYDVKMKEKGDIPEGYSVSREKKERFSLILESASTNQTSMYLCASSPRASKNTEAFFGQGTRLTVV.

This clonotype was observed a handful of times. V usage is TRBV9 and J usage is TRBJ1-2; 10 nucleotides align to TRBD1. The CDR3 runs to 16 residues. The germline V gene has CDR1 SGDLS and CDR2 YYNGEE. The ends lost 0 bases at V and 2 bases at J; junction bases unmatched: 4. The CDR3 here is CASSVGGTGVNYGYTF. In DNA form, the CDR3 reads TGTGCCAGCAGCGTAGGGGGGACAGGGGTGAACTATGGCTACACCTTC. Based on the CDR3 plus reference TRBV9 and TRBJ1-2, the full variable domain is DSGVTQTPKHLITATGQRVTLRCSPRSGDLSVYWYQQSLDQGLQFLIQYYNGEERAKGNILERFSAQQFPDLHSELNLSSLELGDSALYFCASSVGGTGVNYGYTFGSGTRLTVV.

The table lists this clonotype with a count of one. A read error may account for a junction end that differs from germline. V gene TRBV6-2 or TRBV6-3 combines with J gene TRBJ2-1; 7 bases are shared with TRBD2. CDR3 size: 15 residues. In germline, CDR1 is MNHEY, CDR2 SVGEGT. For the CDR3, the DNA is TGTGCCAGCAGTTATCGTGCGGGAGCGTACAATGAGCAGTCCTTC. It encodes CASSYRAGAYNEQSF.

This clonotype was seen only once. V usage is TRBV6-2 or TRBV6-3 and J usage is TRBJ2-7; 8 nucleotides agree with TRBD2. This CDR3 spans 14 amino acids. Germline CDR1 reads MNHEY; CDR2 reads SVGEGT. With V trimmed by 6 bases and J by 5 bases, 9 bases remained unmatched. As DNA, the CDR3 is TGTGCCAGCAGCTCCGCCGGGACTAGGGACGAGCAGTACTTC. Protein product: CASSSAGTRDEQYF.